This T cell receptor beta chain was sequenced in a study of blood T cell repertoires in COVID-19. Overall study context: Researchers got acute and convalescent COVID-19 samples from the United States, Italy and Spain. T cells, B-cell-depleted T cells, or PBMCs provided the cDNA or gDNA that served as material.

The authors' processing: Estimated nucleated cell counts came from reference gene primer amplification. The repertoire was sequenced with immunoSEQ multiplex PCR; TCRdb's copy has only in-frame clones and lacks some. That table supplies the V and J calls and clone size; D and trimming were determined from the DNA. The sample lists some 35,000 clones, about nine tenths occurring once. The sample taken for sequencing was peripheral blood. This clonotype originated in a human donor in a cohort sampled during active COVID-19.

This chain's CDR3 is CSVEDPTGGINNEQFF. DNA for the CDR3: TGCAGCGTTGAAGACCCGACTGGAGGTATTAACAATGAGCAGTTCTTC. This sequence joins TRBV29-1 and TRBJ2-1, with D possibly TRBD2 on 5 matching bases. The CDR3 totals 16 residues. Germline CDR1 is SQVTM and CDR2 is ANQGSEA. The V and J ends lost 0 bases and 5 bases respectively, with 17 bases between them.